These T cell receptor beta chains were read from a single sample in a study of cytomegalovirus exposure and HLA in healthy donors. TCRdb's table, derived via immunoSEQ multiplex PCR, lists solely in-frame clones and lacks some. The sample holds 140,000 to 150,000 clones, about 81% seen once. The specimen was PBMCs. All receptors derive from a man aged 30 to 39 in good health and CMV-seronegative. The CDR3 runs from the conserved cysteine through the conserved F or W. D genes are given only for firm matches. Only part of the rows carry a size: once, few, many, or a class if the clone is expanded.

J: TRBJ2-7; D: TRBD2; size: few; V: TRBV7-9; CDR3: CASSKREASYEQYF; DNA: TGTGCCAGCAGCAAGCGGGAGGCCTCCTACGAGCAGTACTTC
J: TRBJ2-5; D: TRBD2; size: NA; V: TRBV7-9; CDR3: CASSFGGGETQYF; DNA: TGTGCCAGCAGCTTCGGGGGGGGAGAGACCCAGTACTTC
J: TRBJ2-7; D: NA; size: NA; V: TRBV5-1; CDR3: CASSLFTGGATYEQYF; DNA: TGCGCCAGCAGCTTGTTCACAGGCGGGGCTACCTACGAGCAGTACTTC
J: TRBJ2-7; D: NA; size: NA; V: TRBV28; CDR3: CASRPNNRLQYF; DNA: TGTGCCAGCAGACCTAATAACAGGCTCCAGTACTTC
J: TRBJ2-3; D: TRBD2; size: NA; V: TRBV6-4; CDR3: CASSYGLAGGLDTQYF; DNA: TGTGCCAGCAGCTACGGACTAGCGGGGGGTTTAGATACGCAGTATTTT
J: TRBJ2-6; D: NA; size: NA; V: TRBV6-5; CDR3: CASSYSSPGANVLTF; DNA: TGTGCCAGCAGTTACTCTTCCCCAGGGGCCAACGTCCTGACTTTC
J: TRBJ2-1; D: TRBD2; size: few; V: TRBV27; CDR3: CASSFLAGGPNEQFF; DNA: TGTGCCAGCAGTTTTTTAGCGGGGGGGCCCAATGAGCAGTTCTTC
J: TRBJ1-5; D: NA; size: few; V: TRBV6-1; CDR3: CASSEAGLYSNQPQHF; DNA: TGTGCCAGCAGTGAAGCTGGGCTTTATAGCAATCAGCCCCAGCATTTT
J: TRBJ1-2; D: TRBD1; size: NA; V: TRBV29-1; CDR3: CSVVEGAGYGYTF; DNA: TGCAGCGTGGTGGAGGGGGCTGGCTATGGCTACACCTTC
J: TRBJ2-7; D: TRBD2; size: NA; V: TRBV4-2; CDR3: CASSQIAGGSAYEQYF; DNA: TGTGCCAGCAGCCAGATAGCGGGGGGGAGTGCGTACGAGCAGTACTTC
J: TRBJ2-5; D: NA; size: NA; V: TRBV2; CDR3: CASSESRNQETQYF; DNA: TGTGCCAGCAGTGAGTCGCGGAACCAAGAGACCCAGTACTTC
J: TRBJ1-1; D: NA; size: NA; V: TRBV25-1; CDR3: CASSGRDNEAFF; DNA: TGTGCCAGCAGCGGCAGGGATAATGAAGCTTTCTTT
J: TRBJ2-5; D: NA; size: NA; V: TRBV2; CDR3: CASNPQWVGETQYF; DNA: TGTGCCAGCAACCCACAGTGGGTTGGGGAGACCCAGTACTTC
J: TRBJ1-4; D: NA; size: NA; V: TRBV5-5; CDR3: CASSFQNEKLFF; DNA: TGTGCCAGCAGCTTTCAGAATGAAAAACTGTTTTTT
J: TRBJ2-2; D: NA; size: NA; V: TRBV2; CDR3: CASTSMDTGELFF; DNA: TGTGCCAGCACCTCTATGGACACCGGGGAGCTGTTTTTT
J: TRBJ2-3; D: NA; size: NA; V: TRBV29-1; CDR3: CSVEVSVQPTDTQYF; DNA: TGCAGCGTTGAAGTGTCAGTCCAACCCACAGATACGCAGTATTTT
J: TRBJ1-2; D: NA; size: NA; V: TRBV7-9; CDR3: CASSLGGYGYTF; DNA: TGTGCCAGCAGCTTAGGAGGATATGGCTACACCTTC
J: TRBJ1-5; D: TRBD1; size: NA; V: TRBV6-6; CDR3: CASSYSGDREQHF; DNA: TGTGCCAGCAGTTACTCTGGCGACAGGGAACAGCATTTT
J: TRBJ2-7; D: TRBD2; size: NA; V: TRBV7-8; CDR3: CASSLRLAGSSYEQYF; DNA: TGTGCCAGCAGCTTGAGACTAGCGGGGAGCTCCTACGAGCAGTACTTC
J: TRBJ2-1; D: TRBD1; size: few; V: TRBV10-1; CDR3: CASPGQPNNEQFF; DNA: TGCGCCAGCCCGGGACAGCCTAACAATGAGCAGTTCTTC
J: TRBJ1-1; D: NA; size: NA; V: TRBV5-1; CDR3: CASSLGSQAMNTEAFF; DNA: TGCGCCAGCAGCTTGGGTAGCCAAGCAATGAACACTGAAGCTTTCTTT
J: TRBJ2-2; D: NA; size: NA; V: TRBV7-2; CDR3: CASSLNAAAGELFF; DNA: TGTGCCAGCAGCTTAAACGCCGCGGCCGGGGAGCTGTTTTTT
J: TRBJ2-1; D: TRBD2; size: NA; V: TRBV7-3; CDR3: CASSSPTSGGRYNEQFF; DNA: TGTGCCAGCAGCTCCCCGACTAGCGGGGGAAGGTACAATGAGCAGTTCTTC
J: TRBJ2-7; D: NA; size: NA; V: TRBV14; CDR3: CASSQGLLYEQYF; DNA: TGTGCCAGCAGCCAAGGGTTACTTTACGAGCAGTACTTC
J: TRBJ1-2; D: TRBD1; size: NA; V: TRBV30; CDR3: CAWASGDRGYGYTF; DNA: TGTGCCTGGGCCTCGGGGGACAGGGGCTATGGCTACACCTTC
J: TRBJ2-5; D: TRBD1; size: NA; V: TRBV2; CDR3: CASIGQGGETQYF; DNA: TGTGCCAGTATTGGACAGGGTGGGGAGACCCAGTACTTC
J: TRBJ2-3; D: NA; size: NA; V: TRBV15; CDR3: CATSRDAQVTDTQYF; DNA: TGTGCCACCAGCAGAGATGCCCAGGTCACAGATACGCAGTATTTT
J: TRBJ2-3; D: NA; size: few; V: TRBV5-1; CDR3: CASSLEWSPTDTQYF; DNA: TGCGCCAGCAGCTTGGAATGGAGCCCCACAGATACGCAGTATTTT
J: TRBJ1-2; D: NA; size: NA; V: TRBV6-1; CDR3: CASSEYTVNYGYTF; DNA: TGTGCCAGCAGTGAATATACAGTCAACTATGGCTACACCTTC
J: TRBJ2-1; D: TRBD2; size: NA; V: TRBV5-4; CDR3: CASSLGGLAGGNYNEQFF; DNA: TGTGCCAGCAGCTTGGGGGGACTAGCGGGAGGGAATTACAATGAGCAGTTCTTC
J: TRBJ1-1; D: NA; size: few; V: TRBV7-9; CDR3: CASSLQDPMNTEAFF; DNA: TGTGCCAGCAGCTTACAGGATCCCATGAACACTGAAGCTTTCTTT
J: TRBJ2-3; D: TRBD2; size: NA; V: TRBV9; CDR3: CASSSRTSGVTDTQYF; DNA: TGTGCCAGCAGCTCCCGGACTAGCGGGGTTACAGATACGCAGTATTTT
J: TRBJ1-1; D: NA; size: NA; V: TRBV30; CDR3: CAWSWQIRDTEAFF; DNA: TGTGCCTGGAGCTGGCAAATTCGGGACACTGAAGCTTTCTTT
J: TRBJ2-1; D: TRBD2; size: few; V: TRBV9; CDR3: CASSAAGGPYNEQFF; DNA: TGTGCCAGCAGCGCAGCGGGGGGGCCCTACAATGAGCAGTTCTTC
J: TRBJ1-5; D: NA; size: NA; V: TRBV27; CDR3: CASSYPSNQPQHF; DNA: TGTGCCAGCAGTTATCCAAGCAATCAGCCCCAGCATTTT
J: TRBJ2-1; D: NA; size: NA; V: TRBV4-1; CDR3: CASSQGVREYYNEQFF; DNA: TGCGCCAGCAGCCAGGGAGTGAGGGAGTACTACAATGAGCAGTTCTTC
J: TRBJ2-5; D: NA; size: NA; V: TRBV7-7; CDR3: CASSSGLNKETQYF; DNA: TGTGCCAGCAGCTCAGGGCTCAACAAAGAGACCCAGTACTTC
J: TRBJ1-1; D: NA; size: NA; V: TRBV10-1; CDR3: CASSEQQGAEAFF; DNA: TGCGCCAGCAGTGAGCAGCAAGGGGCTGAAGCTTTCTTT
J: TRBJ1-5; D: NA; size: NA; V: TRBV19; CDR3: CAAGGGQPQHF; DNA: TGTGCGGCAGGTGGAGGGCAGCCCCAGCATTTT
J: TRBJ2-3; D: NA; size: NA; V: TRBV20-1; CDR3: CSARYSDTQYF; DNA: TGCAGTGCTCGCTACTCGGATACGCAGTATTTT
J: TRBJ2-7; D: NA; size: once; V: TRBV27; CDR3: CASSPPRGEQYF; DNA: TGTGCCAGCAGTCCCCCCCGGGGTGAGCAGTACTTC
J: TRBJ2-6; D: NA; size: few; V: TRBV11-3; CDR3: CASSFSTGANVLTF; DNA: TGTGCCAGCAGCTTCTCTACTGGGGCCAACGTCCTGACTTTC
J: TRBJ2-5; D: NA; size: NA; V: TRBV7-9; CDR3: CASSARRVETQYF; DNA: TGTGCCAGCAGCGCTAGGAGGGTCGAGACCCAGTACTTC
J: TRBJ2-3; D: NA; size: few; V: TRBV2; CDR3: CASSESPDTQYF; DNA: TGTGCCAGCAGTGAAAGCCCAGATACGCAGTATTTT
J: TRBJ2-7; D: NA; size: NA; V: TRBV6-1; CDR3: CASSEAGYEQYF; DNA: TGTGCCAGCAGTGAAGCGGGCTACGAGCAGTACTTC
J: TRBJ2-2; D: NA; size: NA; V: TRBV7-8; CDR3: CASSILEASSDTGELFF; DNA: TGTGCCAGCAGCATCCTGGAGGCTAGCTCTGACACCGGGGAGCTGTTTTTT